This TCR beta chain is drawn from a study of cytomegalovirus exposure and HLA in healthy donors. There are 17 residues in the CDR3. V shed 2 bases and J 6 bases; nucleotides not matched to a gene: 11. CDR1 is MGHRA and CDR2 is YSYEKL in the germline V gene. It was with 60 Vbeta and 13 Jbeta primers that the PCR ran. Sequencing was performed with immunoSEQ multiplex PCR; in TCRdb, only in-frame clones are kept and a portion is missing. The profile shows approximately 190,000 clones, 80% of them singletons. The V gene is TRBV4-1, the J gene TRBJ2-1; 9 bases fit TRBD2. Specimen: PBMCs. This TCR was recovered from a middle-aged man in good health and CMV-seropositive. CDR3 sequence (DNA): TGCGCCAGCAGCCAAACAGCCGCGGGGGGGCCACTCAATGAGCAGTTCTTC. Its protein is CASSQTAAGGPLNEQFF.